A selection of T cell receptor beta chains follows, all from one sample in a study of T cell repertoires in cytomegalovirus infection. Their antigens remain unidentified. Each CDR3 protein is one row after TCRdb ran MiXCR on the reads. Of 550,000 to 700,000 distinct CDR3 sequences listed, 40% are singletons. Sequenced here: cultured PBMCs, sampled from culture after CMV antigen stimulation. Receptors were obtained from a human donor in good health (CMV status not recorded). Some clones in this sample may be carry-over from other donors' samples. The conserved cysteine and the conserved F or W are not part of the CDR3 here. The order of the fields is CDR3 protein, J gene, V gene.

cdr3_aa: ASSIIGASEKLF
j_call: TRBJ1-4
v_call: TRBV19

cdr3_aa: ASSLRMAAEAF
j_call: TRBJ1-1
v_call: TRBV11-2

cdr3_aa: AWGPGDGYYGYT
j_call: TRBJ1-2
v_call: TRBV30

cdr3_aa: ASSRRQGAGSNQPQH
j_call: TRBJ1-5
v_call: TRBV19

cdr3_aa: ASSSRRGTRRNTGELF
j_call: TRBJ2-2
v_call: TRBV28

cdr3_aa: SARSLRNYNEQF
j_call: TRBJ2-1
v_call: TRBV20-1

cdr3_aa: ASSEYSVTHSGANVLT
j_call: TRBJ2-6
v_call: TRBV25-1

cdr3_aa: ASSLVAGISYNEQF
j_call: TRBJ2-1
v_call: TRBV7-2

cdr3_aa: ASSSEGVSDTDTQY
j_call: TRBJ2-3
v_call: TRBV13

cdr3_aa: ASSSAVTNTGELF
j_call: TRBJ2-2
v_call: TRBV6-1

cdr3_aa: ASSPSGSHLSPYNEQF
j_call: TRBJ2-1
v_call: TRBV7-2

cdr3_aa: AWSRRLAGVLEQY
j_call: TRBJ2-7
v_call: TRBV30

cdr3_aa: SASSGLVYNEQF
j_call: TRBJ2-1
v_call: TRBV20-1

cdr3_aa: ASSFAPGGIPYNEQF
j_call: TRBJ2-1
v_call: TRBV12-3/TRBV12-4

cdr3_aa: ATRWGTDTQY
j_call: TRBJ2-3
v_call: TRBV5-4

cdr3_aa: ASSPRGRGYLSTNEKLF
j_call: TRBJ1-4
v_call: TRBV7-2

cdr3_aa: ASTASGRKAGELF
j_call: TRBJ2-2
v_call: TRBV12-3/TRBV12-4

cdr3_aa: ASSFSGLRTDTQY
j_call: TRBJ2-3
v_call: TRBV28

cdr3_aa: ASSLWGDLQETQY
j_call: TRBJ2-5
v_call: TRBV7-2

cdr3_aa: ATGWNLAYEQY
j_call: TRBJ2-7
v_call: TRBV11-2

cdr3_aa: ASSQSSGVTDTQY
j_call: TRBJ2-3
v_call: TRBV6-1

cdr3_aa: ASRLAHTDTQY
j_call: TRBJ2-3
v_call: TRBV12-3/TRBV12-4

cdr3_aa: ASSEAHPGRLHGYT
j_call: TRBJ1-2
v_call: TRBV6-1

cdr3_aa: ASSYLQGHEQF
j_call: TRBJ2-1
v_call: TRBV6-5

cdr3_aa: ASSLVLNNNYGYT
j_call: TRBJ1-2
v_call: TRBV12-3/TRBV12-4

cdr3_aa: ASSYGTSARKETQY
j_call: TRBJ2-5
v_call: TRBV6-6

cdr3_aa: ASSSQGLVKTQY
j_call: TRBJ2-5
v_call: TRBV11-2

cdr3_aa: ASSPLQGGYT
j_call: TRBJ1-2
v_call: TRBV7-9

cdr3_aa: ASSWGDRGNEQF
j_call: TRBJ2-1
v_call: TRBV5-1

cdr3_aa: ASSQERARGTGELF
j_call: TRBJ2-2
v_call: TRBV3-1

cdr3_aa: ASSAGTGGLAGLPSTDTQY
j_call: TRBJ2-3
v_call: TRBV6-1

cdr3_aa: ASSPGDFGSAGLNEQF
j_call: TRBJ2-1
v_call: TRBV5-1

cdr3_aa: ASSLAGTGGTGELF
j_call: TRBJ2-2
v_call: TRBV5-4

cdr3_aa: ASRTTGGGSPLH
j_call: TRBJ1-6
v_call: TRBV7-9

cdr3_aa: SAQAYGGHGGDTQY
j_call: TRBJ2-3
v_call: TRBV20-1

cdr3_aa: ASSPRLASSGANVLT
j_call: TRBJ2-6
v_call: TRBV6-1

cdr3_aa: ASSPFGPRGPDTQY
j_call: TRBJ2-3
v_call: TRBV7-9

cdr3_aa: ASRTSTYTQY
j_call: TRBJ2-3
v_call: TRBV6-8

cdr3_aa: ATSQSSGLTPYEQY
j_call: TRBJ2-7
v_call: TRBV24-1

cdr3_aa: ASSSAFFYGYT
j_call: TRBJ1-2
v_call: TRBV12-3/TRBV12-4

cdr3_aa: ASSSRLAGGHETQY
j_call: TRBJ2-5
v_call: TRBV7-2

cdr3_aa: ASSEALPGDTQY
j_call: TRBJ2-3
v_call: TRBV2

cdr3_aa: ASSLGGSGAGWGYT
j_call: TRBJ1-2
v_call: TRBV7-9